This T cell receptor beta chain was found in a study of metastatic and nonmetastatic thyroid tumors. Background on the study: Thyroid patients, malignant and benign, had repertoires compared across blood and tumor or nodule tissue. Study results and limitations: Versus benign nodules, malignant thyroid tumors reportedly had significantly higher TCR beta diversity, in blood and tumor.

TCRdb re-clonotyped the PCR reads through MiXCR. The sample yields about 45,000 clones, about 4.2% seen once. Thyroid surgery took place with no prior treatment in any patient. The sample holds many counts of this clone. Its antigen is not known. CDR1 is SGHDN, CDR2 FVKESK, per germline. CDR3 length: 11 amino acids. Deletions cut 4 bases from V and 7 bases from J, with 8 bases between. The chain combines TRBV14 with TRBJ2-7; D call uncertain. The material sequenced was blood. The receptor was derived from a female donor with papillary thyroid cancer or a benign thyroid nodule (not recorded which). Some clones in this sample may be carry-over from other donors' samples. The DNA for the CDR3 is TGTGCCAGCAGCCCCCCTGGAGAGCAGTACTTC. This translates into CASSPPGEQYF.